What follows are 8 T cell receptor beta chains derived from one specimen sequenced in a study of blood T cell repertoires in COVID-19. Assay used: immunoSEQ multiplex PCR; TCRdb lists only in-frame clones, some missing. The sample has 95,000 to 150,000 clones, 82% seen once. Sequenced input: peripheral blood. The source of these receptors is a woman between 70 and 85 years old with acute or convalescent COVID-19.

CDR3 protein: CASSQTRTGTEAFF. CDR3 nucleotides: TGCGCCAGCAGCCAAACCCGGACAGGCACTGAAGCTTTCTTT. The V and J genes are TRBV4-3 and TRBJ1-1; 7 bases line up with TRBD1. The CDR3 runs to 14 residues. Germline V gene sequence: CDR1 LGHNA, CDR2 YSLEER. V lost 2 bases, J lost 4 bases, and 4 bases stayed unmatched.

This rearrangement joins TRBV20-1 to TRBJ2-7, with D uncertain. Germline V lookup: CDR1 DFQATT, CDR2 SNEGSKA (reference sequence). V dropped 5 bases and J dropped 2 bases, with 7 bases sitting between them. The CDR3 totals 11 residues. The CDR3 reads CSAARAYEQYF. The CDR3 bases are TGCAGTGCTGCCCGGGCCTACGAGCAGTACTTC.

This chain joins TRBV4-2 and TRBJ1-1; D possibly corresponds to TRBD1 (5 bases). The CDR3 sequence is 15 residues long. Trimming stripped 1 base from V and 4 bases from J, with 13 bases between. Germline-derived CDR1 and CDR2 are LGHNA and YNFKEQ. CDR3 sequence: CASSQGISGITEAFF. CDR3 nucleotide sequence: TGTGCCAGCAGCCAAGGCATTTCAGGGATCACTGAAGCTTTCTTT.

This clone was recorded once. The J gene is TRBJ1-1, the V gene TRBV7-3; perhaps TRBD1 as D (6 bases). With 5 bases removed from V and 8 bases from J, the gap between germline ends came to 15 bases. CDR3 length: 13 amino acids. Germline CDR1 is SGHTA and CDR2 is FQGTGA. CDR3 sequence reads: CASSPNTGTEAFF. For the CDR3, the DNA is TGTGCCAGCAGCCCGAATACCGGGACAGAAGCTTTCTTT.

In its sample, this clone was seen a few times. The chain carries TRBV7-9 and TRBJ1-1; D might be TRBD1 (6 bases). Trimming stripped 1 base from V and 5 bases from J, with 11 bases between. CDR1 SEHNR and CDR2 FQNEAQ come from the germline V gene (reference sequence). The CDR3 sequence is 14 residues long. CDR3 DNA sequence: TGTGCCAGCAGCTTAGAGGGGGTTAGGACTGAAGCTTTCTTT. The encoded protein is CASSLEGVRTEAFF.

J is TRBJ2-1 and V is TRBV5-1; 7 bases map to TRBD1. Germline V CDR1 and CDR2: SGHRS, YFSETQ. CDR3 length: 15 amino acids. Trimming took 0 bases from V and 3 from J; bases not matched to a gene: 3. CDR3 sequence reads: CASSLGDRLYNEQFF. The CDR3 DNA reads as TGCGCCAGCAGCTTGGGGGACAGACTCTACAATGAGCAGTTCTTC.

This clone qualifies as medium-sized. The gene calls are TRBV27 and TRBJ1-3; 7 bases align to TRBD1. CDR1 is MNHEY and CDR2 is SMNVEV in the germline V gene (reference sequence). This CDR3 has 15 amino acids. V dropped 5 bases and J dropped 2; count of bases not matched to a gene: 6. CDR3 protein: CASSQQGNPGNTIYF. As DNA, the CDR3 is TGTGCCAGCAGTCAACAGGGGAACCCTGGAAACACCATATATTTT.

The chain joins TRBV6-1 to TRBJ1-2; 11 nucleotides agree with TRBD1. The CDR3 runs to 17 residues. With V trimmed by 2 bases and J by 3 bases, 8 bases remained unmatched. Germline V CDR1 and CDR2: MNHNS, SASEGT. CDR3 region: CASSEWEDRGRYYGYTF. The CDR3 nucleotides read TGTGCCAGCAGTGAATGGGAGGACAGGGGGCGGTACTATGGCTACACCTTC.